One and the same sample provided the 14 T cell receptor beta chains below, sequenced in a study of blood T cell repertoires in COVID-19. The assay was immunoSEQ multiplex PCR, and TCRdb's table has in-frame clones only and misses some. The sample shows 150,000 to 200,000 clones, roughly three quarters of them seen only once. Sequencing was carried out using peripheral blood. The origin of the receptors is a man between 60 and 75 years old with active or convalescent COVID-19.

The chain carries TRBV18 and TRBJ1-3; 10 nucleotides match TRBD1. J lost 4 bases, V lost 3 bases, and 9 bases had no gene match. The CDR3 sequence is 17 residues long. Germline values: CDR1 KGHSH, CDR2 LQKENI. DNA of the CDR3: TGTGCCAGCTCACCGGGACAGGGGTCCTTCTCAGGAAACACCATATATTTT. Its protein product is CASSPGQGSFSGNTIYF.

Written as DNA, the CDR3 is TGTGCCAGCTCGTTACAGGGTTCTACTAATGAAAAACTGTTTTTT. Its translation is CASSLQGSTNEKLFF. The rearrangement uses TRBV18 and TRBJ1-4; a weak D match, TRBD1 (6 bases). The germline V and J ends were trimmed by 6 bases and 2 bases, with 13 bases remaining between them. Germline V CDR1 and CDR2: KGHSH, LQKENI. The CDR3 extends over 15 amino acids.

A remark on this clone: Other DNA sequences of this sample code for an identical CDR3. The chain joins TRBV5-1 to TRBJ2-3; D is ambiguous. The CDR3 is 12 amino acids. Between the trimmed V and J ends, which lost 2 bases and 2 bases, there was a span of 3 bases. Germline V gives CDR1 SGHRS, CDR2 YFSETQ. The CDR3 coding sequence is TGCGCCAGCAGCTTAGCCACAGATACGCAGTATTTT. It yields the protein CASSLATDTQYF.

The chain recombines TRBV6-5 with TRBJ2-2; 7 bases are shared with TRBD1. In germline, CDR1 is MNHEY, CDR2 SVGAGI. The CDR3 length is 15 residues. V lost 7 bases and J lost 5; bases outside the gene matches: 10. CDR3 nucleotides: TGTGCCAGCACCGCCCGATTCAGGGGGACCGGGGAGCTGTTTTTT. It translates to CASTARFRGTGELFF.

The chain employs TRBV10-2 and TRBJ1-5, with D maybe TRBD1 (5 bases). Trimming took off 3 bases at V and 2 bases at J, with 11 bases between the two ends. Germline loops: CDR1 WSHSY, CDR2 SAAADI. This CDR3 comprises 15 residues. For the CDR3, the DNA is TGCGCCAGCAGTGACCAGCCGGGGGGCAATCAGCCCCAGCATTTT. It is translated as CASSDQPGGNQPQHF.

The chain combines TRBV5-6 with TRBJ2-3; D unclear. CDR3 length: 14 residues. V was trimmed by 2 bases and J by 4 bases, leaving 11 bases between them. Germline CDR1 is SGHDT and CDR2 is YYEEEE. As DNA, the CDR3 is TGTGCCAGCAGCTTCCTAATCGTGGCAGATACGCAGTATTTT. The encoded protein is CASSFLIVADTQYF. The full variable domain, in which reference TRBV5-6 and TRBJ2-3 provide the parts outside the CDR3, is DAGVTQSPTHLIKTRGQQVTLRCSPKSGHDTVSWYQQALGQGPQFIFQYYEEEERQRGNFPDRFSGHQFPNYSSELNVNALLLGDSALYLCASSFLIVADTQYFGPGTRLTVL.

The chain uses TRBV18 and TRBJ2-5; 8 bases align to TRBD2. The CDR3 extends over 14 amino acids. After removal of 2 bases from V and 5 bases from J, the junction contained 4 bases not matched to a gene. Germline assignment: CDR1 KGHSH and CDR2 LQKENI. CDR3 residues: CASSPAGGPETQYF. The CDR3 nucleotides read TGTGCCAGCTCACCAGCGGGAGGTCCCGAGACCCAGTACTTC.

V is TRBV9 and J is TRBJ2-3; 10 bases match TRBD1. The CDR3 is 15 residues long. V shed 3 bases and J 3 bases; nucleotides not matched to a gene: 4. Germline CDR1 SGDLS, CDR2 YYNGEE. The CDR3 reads CASSGGQGVTDTQYF. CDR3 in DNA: TGTGCCAGCAGCGGAGGACAGGGGGTTACAGATACGCAGTATTTT.

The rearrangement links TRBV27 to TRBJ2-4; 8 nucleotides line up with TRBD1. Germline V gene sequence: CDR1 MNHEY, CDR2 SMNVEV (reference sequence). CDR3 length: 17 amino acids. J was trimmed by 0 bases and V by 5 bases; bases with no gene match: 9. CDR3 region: CASSRRTGSVAKNIQYF. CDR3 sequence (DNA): TGTGCCAGCAGTCGCAGGACAGGGTCGGTAGCCAAAAACATTCAGTACTTC.

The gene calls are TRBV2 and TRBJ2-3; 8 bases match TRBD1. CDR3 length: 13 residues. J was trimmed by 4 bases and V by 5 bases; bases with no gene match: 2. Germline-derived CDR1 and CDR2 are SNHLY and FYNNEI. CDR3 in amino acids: CASSKQGADTQYF. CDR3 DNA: TGTGCCAGCAGTAAACAGGGGGCAGATACGCAGTATTTT.

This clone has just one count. The CDR3 reads CAINRGPDYEQYF. Here the CDR3 DNA reads TGTGCCATCAACAGGGGTCCGGACTACGAGCAGTACTTC. V usage is TRBV6-6 and J usage is TRBJ2-7; 7 bases are a match to TRBD1. The germline CDR1 and CDR2 sequences are MNHNY and SVGAGI (reference sequence). This CDR3 has 13 residues. The V and J ends lost 10 bases and 3 bases, in that order; junction bases with no gene match: 9.

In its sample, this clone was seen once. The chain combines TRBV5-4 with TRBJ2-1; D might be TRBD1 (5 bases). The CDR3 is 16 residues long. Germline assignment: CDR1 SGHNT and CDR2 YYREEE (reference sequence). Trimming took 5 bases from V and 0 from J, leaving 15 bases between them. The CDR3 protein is CASRSLAGPSYNEQFF. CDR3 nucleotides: TGTGCCAGCAGATCCCTGGCAGGGCCCTCCTACAATGAGCAGTTCTTC.

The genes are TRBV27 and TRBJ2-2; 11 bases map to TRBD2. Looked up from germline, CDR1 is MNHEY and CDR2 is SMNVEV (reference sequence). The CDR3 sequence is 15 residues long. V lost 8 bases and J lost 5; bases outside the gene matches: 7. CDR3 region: CASRHLAGGTGELFF. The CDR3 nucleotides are TGTGCCAGCCGTCATCTAGCGGGAGGTACCGGGGAGCTGTTTTTT.

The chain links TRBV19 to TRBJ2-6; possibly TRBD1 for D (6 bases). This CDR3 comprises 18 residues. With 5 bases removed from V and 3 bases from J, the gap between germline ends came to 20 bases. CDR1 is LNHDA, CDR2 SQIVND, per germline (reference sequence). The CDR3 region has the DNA TGTGCCAGTAGTGGGTCTCAGGGGACCTCTTTTGGGGCCAACGTCCTGACTTTC. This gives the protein CASSGSQGTSFGANVLTF.